This T cell receptor (beta chain) was profiled in a study of T cell responses to AZD1222 COVID-19 vaccine. The study's findings and limits: Seropositive status at baseline applied to only five or six AZD1222 recipients. None of the repertoires were sampled until the peak T cell response had passed.

Germline lookup yields CDR1 MNHEY and CDR2 SVGEGT. V lost 0 bases to trimming and J lost 5 bases, with 10 bases between them. This CDR3 is 14 amino acids long. On this clone itself: Its antigen is still unknown.

Data came from immunoSEQ multiplex PCR; TCRdb stores just in-frame clones and leaves some out. The data contain about 140,000 clones, around nine tenths of them seen just once; the ten biggest clones take up 1.9%. The input for sequencing was peripheral blood, taken on day 0 of AZD1222 vaccination. The sequence derives from an adult in good health. This chain connects TRBV6-2 or TRBV6-3 to TRBJ1-1, with a weak D call TRBD1 (6 bases). For the CDR3, the DNA is TGTGCCAGCAGTTACTCAACAGGGAGTACTGAAGCTTTCTTT. The encoded protein is CASSYSTGSTEAFF.